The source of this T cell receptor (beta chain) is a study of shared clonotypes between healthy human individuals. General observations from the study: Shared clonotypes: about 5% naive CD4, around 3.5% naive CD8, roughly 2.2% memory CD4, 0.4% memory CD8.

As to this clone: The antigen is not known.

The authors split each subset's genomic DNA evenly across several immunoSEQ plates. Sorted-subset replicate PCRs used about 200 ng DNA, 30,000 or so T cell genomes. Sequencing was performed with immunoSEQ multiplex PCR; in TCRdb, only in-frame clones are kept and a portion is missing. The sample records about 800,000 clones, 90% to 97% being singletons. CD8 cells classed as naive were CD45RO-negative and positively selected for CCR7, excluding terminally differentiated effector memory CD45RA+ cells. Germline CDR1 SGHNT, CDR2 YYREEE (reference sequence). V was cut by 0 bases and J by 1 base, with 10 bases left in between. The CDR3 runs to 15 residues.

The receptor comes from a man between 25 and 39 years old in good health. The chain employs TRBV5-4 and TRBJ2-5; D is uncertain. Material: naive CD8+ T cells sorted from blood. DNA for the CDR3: TGTGCCAGCAGCTTGGTCGGGTCAGGCCAAGAGACCCAGTACTTC. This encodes CASSLVGSGQETQYF.